This is a list of T cell receptor beta chains from one sample in a study of cytomegalovirus exposure and HLA in healthy donors. The protocol was immunoSEQ multiplex PCR, while the TCRdb copy is restricted to in-frame clones and leaves out a portion. Of approximately 79,000 clones in the sample, more than 60% were seen once. Sequencing used PBMCs. These receptors were obtained from a boy younger than 18 in good health and CMV-seronegative. Both conserved end residues are part of each CDR3. A D gene is named only where the DNA matches it firmly. Size values are once, few and many counts, or a class for expanded clones, and some rows have none.

j_call | d_call | cdr3_length | v_call | clone_size | cdr3_aa | cdr3_nt
TRBJ2-5 | NA | 15 | TRBV7-7 | NA | CASSLQQTPGETQYF | TGTGCTAGCAGCCTCCAGCAGACCCCGGGAGAGACCCAGTACTTC
TRBJ2-5 | NA | 15 | TRBV4-1 | NA | CASSHKRALRETQYF | TGCGCCAGCAGCCACAAGCGGGCGCTGAGGGAGACCCAGTACTTC
TRBJ2-1 | NA | 14 | TRBV7-9 | few | CASSFPPSGNEQFF | TGTGCCAGCAGCTTCCCTCCCTCCGGGAATGAGCAGTTCTTC
TRBJ2-7 | TRBD1 | 14 | TRBV5-1 | few | CASSLALTGYEQYF | TGCGCCAGCAGCTTGGCCCTGACAGGGTACGAGCAGTACTTC
TRBJ2-1 | TRBD2 | 13 | TRBV29-1 | NA | CSALAGGYNEQFF | TGCAGCGCCCTAGCGGGGGGTTACAATGAGCAGTTCTTC
TRBJ2-1 | TRBD2 | 14 | TRBV6-4 | NA | CASSEASGRAEQFF | TGTGCCAGCAGTGAGGCTAGCGGGAGGGCCGAGCAGTTCTTC
TRBJ2-5 | TRBD2 | 15 | TRBV28 | once | CASRTGTSGRETQYF | TGTGCCAGCAGGACGGGGACTAGCGGGAGAGAGACCCAGTACTTC
TRBJ1-6 | TRBD1 | 13 | TRBV19 | NA | CASSEQGNSPLHF | TGTGCCAGTAGTGAACAGGGGAATTCACCCCTCCACTTT
TRBJ2-6 | NA | 15 | TRBV4-3 | NA | CASSHDRSGANVLTF | TGCGCCAGCAGCCACGACAGGTCGGGGGCCAACGTCCTGACTTTC
TRBJ2-7 | NA | 14 | TRBV4-1 | NA | CASSHKTEPYEQYF | TGCGCCAGCAGCCATAAAACAGAACCTTACGAGCAGTACTTC
TRBJ1-1 | NA | 14 | TRBV28 | NA | CASTPGGPVTEAFF | TGTGCCAGCACCCCCGGGGGGCCAGTCACTGAAGCTTTCTTT
TRBJ2-1 | NA | 16 | TRBV5-6 | NA | CASSLYTRSSYNEQFF | TGTGCCAGCAGCTTGTATACGAGGAGCTCCTACAATGAGCAGTTCTTC
TRBJ2-5 | NA | 14 | TRBV30 | NA | CAWSVLVGIETQYF | TGTGCCTGGAGTGTACTAGTGGGGATCGAGACCCAGTACTTC
TRBJ2-1 | NA | 14 | TRBV6-1 | once | CASIKDPARGEQFF | TGTGCCAGCATTAAGGACCCGGCGAGGGGGGAGCAGTTCTTC
TRBJ1-1 | NA | 13 | TRBV10-1 | NA | CASSAGVNTEAFF | TGCGCCAGCAGTGCAGGGGTTAACACTGAAGCTTTCTTT
TRBJ2-5 | TRBD2 | 16 | TRBV14 | once | CASSQGTSGLQETQYF | TGTGCCAGCAGCCAAGGGACTAGCGGACTACAAGAGACCCAGTACTTC
TRBJ2-7 | NA | 13 | TRBV7-9 | NA | CASSFSSRDEQYF | TGTGCCAGCAGCTTTTCCTCTCGAGATGAGCAGTACTTC
TRBJ2-5 | TRBD1 | 15 | TRBV15 | NA | CATSRGRQGQETQYF | TGTGCCACCAGCAGAGGTCGACAGGGCCAAGAGACCCAGTACTTC
TRBJ1-1 | NA | 13 | TRBV27 | NA | CASKLRGLRVAFF | TGTGCCAGCAAACTTAGGGGTCTCCGGGTAGCTTTCTTT
TRBJ1-2 | TRBD1 | 17 | TRBV5-4 | NA | CASSLVPGQGIHYGYTF | TGTGCCAGCAGCTTGGTTCCGGGACAGGGGATTCACTATGGCTACACCTTC
TRBJ1-1 | NA | 12 | TRBV28 | few | CASSLPISEAFF | TGTGCCAGCAGTTTACCAATTTCTGAAGCTTTCTTT
TRBJ1-2 | NA | 12 | TRBV28 | NA | CASSGGNYGYTF | TGTGCCAGCAGTGGAGGGAACTATGGCTACACCTTC
TRBJ2-5 | NA | 16 | TRBV18 | NA | CASSPRGTGSHETQYF | TGTGCCAGCTCACCGAGGGGTACAGGGAGCCACGAGACCCAGTACTTC
TRBJ1-4 | NA | 13 | TRBV10-3 | NA | CATSQDLTEKLFF | TGTGCCACGTCACAGGACCTTACGGAAAAACTGTTTTTT
TRBJ2-1 | TRBD2 | 13 | TRBV19 | NA | CASSSGAYNEQFF | TGTGCCAGCAGTAGCGGGGCCTACAATGAGCAGTTCTTC
TRBJ2-7 | NA | 12 | TRBV5-6 | NA | CASSLDTYEQYF | TGTGCCAGCAGCCTCGACACCTACGAGCAGTACTTC
TRBJ2-6 | NA | 15 | TRBV5-1 | NA | CASSLAGSGANVLTF | TGCGCCAGCAGCTTGGCGGGCTCTGGGGCCAACGTCCTGACTTTC
TRBJ2-1 | NA | 16 | TRBV4-3 | NA | CASSQDAGNGLDEQFF | TGCGCCAGCAGCCAAGACGCGGGAAACGGGCTAGATGAGCAGTTCTTC
TRBJ2-7 | NA | 14 | TRBV6-1 | NA | CASSYVQGFGEQYF | TGTGCCAGCAGCTATGTTCAGGGGTTTGGCGAGCAGTACTTC
TRBJ1-1 | NA | 13 | TRBV5-6 | NA | CASSLDAGIGAFF | TGTGCCAGCAGCTTGGACGCAGGGATTGGGGCTTTCTTT
TRBJ2-1 | TRBD2 | 16 | TRBV9 | once | CASSDQTSGGYNEQFF | TGTGCCAGCAGCGACCAAACTAGCGGGGGCTACAATGAGCAGTTCTTC
TRBJ2-2 | NA | 12 | TRBV13 | NA | CASSLLSGELFF | TGTGCCAGCAGTCTCTTATCCGGGGAGCTGTTTTTT
TRBJ2-5 | TRBD2 | 15 | TRBV5-1 | NA | CASSLVSSGGAAQYF | TGCGCCAGCAGCTTGGTTTCTAGCGGGGGAGCGGCCCAGTACTTC
TRBJ2-1 | NA | 12 | TRBV5-6 | NA | CASSFSYNEQFF | TGTGCCAGCAGCTTCTCTTACAATGAGCAGTTCTTC
TRBJ2-3 | TRBD2 | 16 | TRBV10-1 | once | CASSVSSGGSTDTQYF | TGCGCCAGCAGCGTATCTAGCGGGGGGTCTACAGATACGCAGTATTTT
TRBJ2-5 | TRBD2 | 16 | TRBV2 | once | CASRDRVAGAGETQYF | TGTGCCAGCAGGGACCGAGTAGCGGGGGCCGGAGAGACCCAGTACTTC
TRBJ1-2 | TRBD1 | 13 | TRBV25-1 | NA | CASRQGATDGYTF | TGTGCCAGCAGACAGGGGGCTACGGATGGCTACACCTTC
TRBJ2-1 | NA | 15 | TRBV28 | NA | CASSLRGPLGNEQFF | TGTGCCAGCAGTTTACGAGGGCCTTTGGGCAATGAGCAGTTCTTC
TRBJ2-1 | NA | 12 | TRBV27 | NA | CASSFPRGPQFF | TGTGCCAGCAGTTTTCCGCGGGGCCCTCAGTTCTTC
TRBJ1-2 | NA | 14 | TRBV4-3 | NA | CASSQRETGYGYTF | TGCGCCAGCAGCCAACGAGAAACGGGCTATGGCTACACCTTC
TRBJ2-7 | TRBD1 | 14 | TRBV7-9 | NA | CASSYRDRAYEQYF | TGTGCCAGCAGCTACCGGGACAGGGCGTACGAGCAGTACTTC
TRBJ1-1 | NA | 13 | TRBV29-1 | NA | CSVGRATNTEAFF | TGCAGCGTTGGCAGGGCTACGAACACTGAAGCTTTCTTT
TRBJ1-3 | NA | 12 | TRBV7-2 | NA | CASSFVGNTIYF | TGTGCCAGCAGCTTCGTAGGAAACACCATATATTTT
TRBJ1-5 | NA | 15 | TRBV7-8 | NA | CASSLRRDGNQPQHF | TGTGCCAGCAGCCTTAGGAGGGATGGCAATCAGCCCCAGCATTTT
TRBJ2-7 | NA | 14 | TRBV7-2 | NA | CASSLELATSEQYF | TGTGCCAGCAGCTTAGAACTAGCAACATCCGAGCAGTACTTC
TRBJ2-1 | NA | 14 | TRBV28 | NA | CASSRAGSLDEQFF | TGTGCCAGCAGCCGCGCGGGGTCCTTAGATGAGCAGTTCTTC
TRBJ2-1 | TRBD2 | 16 | TRBV7-2 | NA | CASSHSGESSYNEQFF | TGTGCCAGCAGCCACAGCGGGGAAAGCTCCTACAATGAGCAGTTCTTC
TRBJ1-6 | NA | 14 | TRBV6-5 | few | CASSNRGGESPLHF | TGTGCCAGCAGCAATCGAGGGGGAGAGTCACCCCTCCACTTT